Below, 23 T cell receptor beta chains from the same sample are listed, as sequenced in a study of spatial heterogeneity in lung cancer. General observations from the study: Tracking of tumor mutation counts was seen in expanded intratumoral alpha and beta TCR counts.

Time point given: sample taken at primary tumor resection. The antigens these receptors bind are not known. One entry per CDR3 protein results from TCRdb running MiXCR on the 5' RACE reads. The top ten clones hold about 17% of a sample with thousands of distinct CDR3 sequences, 3% to 4% of them seen once. Sample: lung tumor tissue, taken at surgery. The source of these receptors is a male donor with early-stage non-small cell lung cancer.

This clonotype was picked up many times. The chain couples TRBV29-1 to TRBJ2-5; TRBD1 agrees at 9 bases. The V segment lost 5 bases and the J segment 3 bases; nucleotides outside the gene matches: 4. This CDR3 has 13 residues. The germline gives CDR1 SQVTM, CDR2 ANQGSEA. The CDR3 bases are TGCAGCGTTCGGGACAGGGTGGAAGAGACCCAGTACTTC. Translating gives CSVRDRVEETQYF.

This clonotype qualifies as medium-sized. The rearrangement links TRBV5-6 to TRBJ1-1, with 8 bases fitting TRBD1. Germline assignment: CDR1 SGHDT and CDR2 YYEEEE. The J segment lost 8 bases and the V segment lost 2 bases, leaving 5 bases of the junction unmatched. CDR3 length: 13 residues. The CDR3 coding sequence is TGTGCCAGCAGCTTCGACAGGGGAGAAGAAGCTTTCTTT. This encodes CASSFDRGEEAFF. Variable domain in full (rest from reference TRBV5-6 and TRBJ1-1): DAGVTQSPTHLIKTRGQQVTLRCSPKSGHDTVSWYQQALGQGPQFIFQYYEEEERQRGNFPDRFSGHQFPNYSSELNVNALLLGDSALYLCASSFDRGEEAFFGQGTRLTVV.

This clonotype was counted ten times or more. The CDR3 coding sequence is TGTGCCAGCAGTTCCTCGACAGGGGGGGGCGGGGAGCTGTTTTTT. It encodes CASSSSTGGGGELFF. The chain has TRBV2 and TRBJ2-2, with 9 bases lining up with TRBD1. Germline lookup yields CDR1 SNHLY and CDR2 FYNNEI. The CDR3 is made up of 15 amino acids. V lost 5 bases to trimming and J lost 7 bases; unmatched junction nucleotides: 8.

By sample share, this clonotype is medium-sized. The J gene is TRBJ1-2, the V gene TRBV20-1; D might be TRBD1 (6 bases). The germline V and J ends were trimmed by 5 bases and 6 bases, with 13 bases remaining between them. The CDR3 is 12 amino acids. Looked up from germline, CDR1 is DFQATT and CDR2 is SNEGSKA (reference sequence). CDR3 region: CSAPDRINGYTF. The DNA for the CDR3 is TGCAGTGCTCCCGACAGGATAAATGGCTACACCTTC.

This clonotype counts as medium-sized (0.01 to 0.1%). This rearrangement joins TRBV20-1 to TRBJ2-7; the D gene is possibly TRBD1 (7 bases). Germline CDR1 and CDR2: DFQATT and SNEGSKA (reference sequence). The CDR3 contains 12 residues. Between the trimmed V and J ends, which lost 4 bases and 6 bases, there was a span of 13 bases. CDR3 protein: CSANRGTVEQYF. DNA of the CDR3: TGCAGTGCTAACCGGGGGACAGTCGAGCAGTACTTC.

This clonotype is labeled as medium-sized. The V call is TRBV6-1, the J call TRBJ1-3; unclear D gene. The CDR3 sequence is 15 residues long. The V gene's germline CDR1 is MNHNS and CDR2 SASEGT. Trimming left V 2 bases short and J 0 bases short, with 8 bases between. Here the CDR3 reads CASSEQLHSGNTIYF. CDR3 DNA: TGTGCCAGCAGTGAACAGCTCCACTCTGGAAACACCATATATTTT.

This clonotype was found many times. A read error may account for a junction end that differs from germline. The V call is TRBV5-1, the J call TRBJ2-2; the D call may be TRBD1 or TRBD2 (5 bases each). CDR3 size: 14 residues. CDR1 and CDR2 (germline): SGHRS, YFSETQ. CDR3 region: CASSFNTGTEELFF. The DNA for the CDR3 is TGCGCCAGCAGCTTCAATACCGGGACCGAGGAGCTGTTTTTT.

Relative to its sample, this clonotype is medium-sized. This sequence joins TRBV4-2 and TRBJ1-5; D is ambiguous. This CDR3 comprises 13 residues. CDR1 is LGHNA and CDR2 is YNFKEQ in the germline V gene. V lost 0 bases to trimming and J lost 6 bases, with 6 bases between them. CDR3 nucleotides: TGTGCCAGCAGCCAAGATCTTCTTCAGCCCCAGCATTTT. Its translation is CASSQDLLQPQHF.

This clonotype was recorded at least ten times. The CDR3 nucleotides are TGTGCCAGCAGTGCGGACCGCAACACTGAAGCTTTCTTT. Amino acid sequence: CASSADRNTEAFF. The V call is TRBV6-5, the J call TRBJ1-1; D gene uncertain. CDR1 and CDR2 (germline): MNHEY, SVGAGI. Trimming left V 5 bases short and J 2 bases short, with 9 bases between. The CDR3 totals 13 residues.

Ten or more counts support this clonotype. CDR3 sequence: CASSHNFRGTSTEAFF. As DNA, the CDR3 is TGCGCCAGCAGCCACAACTTCAGGGGCACTAGCACTGAAGCTTTCTTT. This chain joins TRBV5-1 and TRBJ1-1, with D possibly matching TRBD1 (6 bases). Per the germline V gene, CDR1 is SGHRS and CDR2 is YFSETQ. The CDR3 has 16 amino acids. V was trimmed by 4 bases and J by 4 bases, leaving 20 bases between them.

This clonotype was seen at least ten times. J is TRBJ2-6 and V is TRBV5-6; D not certain. Between the trimmed V and J ends, which lost 4 bases and 0 bases, there was a span of 8 bases. Germline CDR1 and CDR2: SGHDT and YYEEEE. The CDR3 covers 15 residues. The CDR3 reads CASSPQSSGANVLTF. CDR3 DNA sequence: TGTGCCAGCAGCCCACAGAGCTCTGGGGCCAACGTCCTGACTTTC.

This clonotype was picked up a small number of times. The chain joins TRBV10-3 to TRBJ2-7; TRBD1 matches at 9 bases. Trimming at V came to 1 base and at J to 5 bases, leaving 6 bases not matched to a gene. This CDR3 has 15 residues. The germline V gene encodes CDR1 ENHRY and CDR2 SYGVKD. CDR3 sequence reads: CAISEWDRDFNEQYF. As DNA, the CDR3 is TGTGCCATCAGTGAGTGGGACAGGGACTTTAACGAGCAGTACTTC.

This clonotype was observed at least ten times. The CDR3 nucleotides are TGCAGTGCTAGTAGGTTACAGGGGGCGGTCAAGCAGTACTTC. Translating it yields CSASRLQGAVKQYF. This sequence joins TRBV20-1 and TRBJ2-7; TRBD1 matches at 9 bases. The CDR3 runs 14 residues. The V and J ends lost 3 bases and 8 bases, in that order; junction bases with no gene match: 11. In germline, CDR1 is DFQATT, CDR2 SNEGSKA (reference sequence).

The chain is built from TRBV12-3 or TRBV12-4 and TRBJ2-1; TRBD2 matches at 9 bases. The junction had 7 bases not matched to a gene; V was cut back by 4 bases and J by 6 bases. The CDR3 is 15 amino acids. CDR3 DNA: TGTGCCAGCAGTTCCCAGCTAGCGGGATGCAATGAGCAGTTCTTC. Amino acid sequence: CASSSQLAGCNEQFF.

This clonotype was counted many times. The J gene is TRBJ2-2, the V gene TRBV7-3; 8 bases match TRBD2. Germline CDR1 and CDR2: SGHTA and FQGTGA. The CDR3 covers 14 residues. J gave up 6 bases and V 4 bases, and 4 bases lay outside the gene matches. DNA for the CDR3: TGTGCCAGCAGCTCCGGGACTAGGTCCGGGGAGCTGTTTTTT. It yields the protein CASSSGTRSGELFF.

The table lists this clonotype with many counts. The junction and the germline gene differ at one end; a read error may be behind it. The chain is built from TRBV7-9 and TRBJ1-4; D is uncertain. Germline V gives CDR1 SEHNR, CDR2 FQNEAQ (reference sequence). This CDR3 contains 14 residues. The CDR3 DNA sequence: TGTGCCAGCAACTTAGAGGGAGGGAATGAAAAACTGTTTTTT. Protein sequence: CASNLEGGNEKLFF. Full variable domain (missing parts from reference TRBV7-9 and TRBJ1-4): DTGVSQNPRHKITKRGQNVTFRCDPISEHNRLYWYRQTLGQGPEFLTYFQNEAQLEKSRLLSDRFSAERPKGSFSTLEIQRTEQGDSAMYLCASNLEGGNEKLFFGSGTQLSVL.

This clonotype was seen many times. The gene calls are TRBV20-1 and TRBJ1-1; 9 nucleotides agree with TRBD1. V trimming: 6 bases; J trimming: 7 bases; junction bases outside the gene matches: 18. Per germline, CDR1 DFQATT and CDR2 SNEGSKA (reference sequence). The CDR3 is 16 residues long. CDR3 region: CSAEPLAGTGTREAFF. For the CDR3, the DNA is TGCAGTGCCGAACCACTAGCCGGGACAGGGACTCGTGAAGCTTTCTTT.

This clonotype is medium-sized. This chain uses TRBV20-1 with TRBJ1-1, with D possibly being TRBD1 (5 bases). The V gene's germline CDR1 is DFQATT and CDR2 SNEGSKA (reference sequence). Trimming shortened V by 3 bases and J by 4 bases, and 18 bases separated the two germline ends. The CDR3 loop spans 15 amino acids. This chain's CDR3 is CSARGSEGTGTEAFF. The CDR3 DNA is TGCAGTGCTAGGGGGAGCGAAGGGACGGGCACTGAAGCTTTCTTT.

This clonotype is categorized as medium-sized. J is TRBJ2-1 and V is TRBV20-1; 10 bases are a match to TRBD2. The CDR3 contains 15 residues. Germline assignment: CDR1 DFQATT and CDR2 SNEGSKA (reference sequence). The V gene end was trimmed by 6 bases and the J gene end by 3 bases; junction bases not matched to a gene: 8. As DNA, the CDR3 is TGCAGTGCCGGACCCAAGCGGGAGGGCTACAATGAGCAGTTCTTC. It is translated as CSAGPKREGYNEQFF.

Judged by abundance, this clonotype is medium-sized. The chain joins TRBV5-1 to TRBJ2-6; 7 nucleotides align to TRBD1. Germline values: CDR1 SGHRS, CDR2 YFSETQ. The V and J ends lost 4 bases and 0 bases, in that order; junction bases with no gene match: 1. CDR3 length equals 15 residues. In DNA, the CDR3 is TGCGCCAGCAGCGGGACAGTCTCTGGGGCCAACGTCCTGACTTTC. Its translation is CASSGTVSGANVLTF.

This clonotype is medium-sized. This rearrangement joins TRBV7-9 to TRBJ1-1, with D possibly being TRBD1 (5 bases). Germline assignment: CDR1 SEHNR and CDR2 FQNEAQ (reference sequence). V was trimmed by 5 bases and J by 1 base, leaving 11 bases between them. The CDR3 spans 14 residues. The CDR3 DNA reads as TGTGCCAGCAGCCGAGCGACAGCGAACACTGAAGCTTTCTTT. Translation gives CASSRATANTEAFF. The whole variable domain, filled in from reference TRBV7-9 and TRBJ1-1, reads DTGVSQNPRHKITKRGQNVTFRCDPISEHNRLYWYRQTLGQGPEFLTYFQNEAQLEKSRLLSDRFSAERPKGSFSTLEIQRTEQGDSAMYLCASSRATANTEAFFGQGTRLTVV.

This clonotype has only a few counts. V gene TRBV5-4 combines with J gene TRBJ2-5, with D hard to call. This CDR3 spans 10 amino acids. V lost 4 bases, J lost 5 bases, and 3 bases lay in between. Germline V CDR1 and CDR2: SGHNT, YYREEE (reference sequence). The CDR3 DNA reads as TGTGCCAGCAGCGGGGAGACCCAGTACTTC. This encodes CASSGETQYF. The whole variable domain, filled in from reference TRBV5-4 and TRBJ2-5, reads ETGVTQSPTHLIKTRGQQVTLRCSSQSGHNTVSWYQQALGQGPQFIFQYYREEENGRGNFPPRFSGLQFPNYSSELNVNALELDDSALYLCASSGETQYFGPGTRLLVL.

By its share, this clonotype is medium-sized. This chain joins TRBV18 and TRBJ1-1, with D unresolved. The V end was cut by 4 bases, the J end by 3 bases, with 6 bases between. Germline CDR1 is KGHSH and CDR2 is LQKENI. CDR3 length equals 12 residues. The CDR3 DNA reads TGTGCCAGCTCACAAGCGGACACTGAAGCTTTCTTT. Amino acids: CASSQADTEAFF.